Below, 17 T cell receptor beta chains from the same sample are listed, as sequenced in a study of T cells in Graves' hyperthyroidism and ophthalmopathy. TCR beta CDR3 regions were amplified from RNA. A set of HTBI primers served as the primers for a first-round RT-PCR of the TCR CDR3. TCRdb ran MiXCR on the multiplex PCR reads and lists one entry per CDR3 protein. The table records roughly 550,000 distinct CDR3 sequences, about 16% of them present only once. Sequences were obtained from blood. The receptors come from a young woman with Graves' ophthalmopathy.

The chain is built from TRBV5-1 and TRBJ2-7, with D possibly being TRBD1 (5 bases). CDR1 and CDR2 (germline): SGHRS, YFSETQ. V shed 1 base and J shed 2 bases, with 16 bases lying between them. CDR3 size: 16 residues. The CDR3 region has the DNA TGCGCCAGCAGCTTGAGGCGCCAGGGAACGACCTACGAGCAGTACTTC. Translation gives CASSLRRQGTTYEQYF.

This clonotype was seen ten or more times. This chain connects TRBV13 to TRBJ1-1; D unresolved. The CDR3 loop spans 15 amino acids. Trimming took off 0 bases at V and 0 bases at J, with 8 bases between the two ends. Germline assignment: CDR1 PRHDT and CDR2 FYEKMQ (reference sequence). This CDR3 reads CASSLGVIVNTEAFF. Written as DNA, the CDR3 is TGTGCCAGCAGCTTAGGCGTCATAGTGAACACTGAAGCTTTCTTT.

V is TRBV7-2 and J is TRBJ1-4; tentative D call: TRBD1 (6 bases). The CDR3 spans 15 residues. Germline CDR1 reads SGHTA; CDR2 reads FQGNSA. V lost 1 base to trimming and J lost 4 bases, with 10 bases between them. The CDR3 nucleotides are TGTGCCAGCAGCTTAGAGGGGGGCAGTAATGAAAAACTGTTTTTT. Encoded protein: CASSLEGGSNEKLFF. Variable domain in full (rest from reference TRBV7-2 and TRBJ1-4): GAGVSQSPSNKVTEKGKDVELRCDPISGHTALYWYRQSLGQGLEFLIYFQGNSAPDKSGLPSDRFSAERTGGSVSTLTIQRTQQEDSAVYLCASSLEGGSNEKLFFGSGTQLSVL.

V gene TRBV19 combines with J gene TRBJ2-7; D is uncertain. V lost 5 bases and J lost 4, with 12 bases in between. The germline CDR1 and CDR2 sequences are LNHDA and SQIVND (reference sequence). The CDR3 loop spans 13 amino acids. The CDR3 protein is CASSAPGNYEQYF. The CDR3 coding sequence is TGTGCCAGTAGTGCCCCTGGGAATTACGAGCAGTACTTC.

Many counts were recorded for this clonotype. The rearrangement links TRBV30 to TRBJ1-1, with 8 bases matching TRBD1. After removal of 3 bases from V and 6 bases from J, the junction contained 12 bases not matched to a gene. This CDR3 contains 15 residues. Germline V lookup: CDR1 GTSNPN, CDR2 SVGIG (reference sequence). CDR3 in amino acids: CAWRNRTGRGSEAFF. CDR3 coding DNA: TGTGCCTGGAGGAACCGGACAGGGAGGGGTTCTGAAGCTTTCTTT.

This clonotype was seen a handful of times. Here the CDR3 DNA reads TGTGCCACCAGCAAGGACAGGACAAATGAAAAACTGTTTTTT. Protein: CATSKDRTNEKLFF. The chain recombines TRBV15 with TRBJ1-4, with 7 bases fitting TRBD1. Germline V gives CDR1 LNHNV, CDR2 YYDKDF (reference sequence). This CDR3 is 14 amino acids long. V gave up 4 bases and J gave up 5 bases; unmatched junction bases: 4.

In its sample, this clonotype was seen a few times. Possible read error: a much larger clone is one base away. This sequence joins TRBV28 and TRBJ2-5; D perhaps matches TRBD2 (6 bases). There are 15 residues in the CDR3. Germline CDR1 MDHEN, CDR2 SYDVKM. The CDR3 spells CASSEEGGGQETRYF. DNA of the CDR3: TGTGCCAGCAGCGAAGAGGGAGGCGGACAAGAGACCCGGTACTTC.

The sample holds many counts of this clonotype. The chain uses TRBV28 and TRBJ1-1; no clear D gene. V gave up 3 bases and J gave up 0 bases, with 11 bases separating them. Germline CDR1 reads MDHEN; CDR2 reads SYDVKM. The CDR3 spans 15 residues. CDR3 residues: CASSFDREMNTEAFF. The CDR3 region has the DNA TGTGCCAGCAGTTTTGACCGGGAGATGAACACTGAAGCTTTCTTT.

This clonotype was observed a few times. The chain carries TRBV13 and TRBJ2-5; D uncertain. V was cut by 1 base and J by 3 bases, with 9 bases left in between. The CDR3 runs to 14 residues. CDR1 and CDR2 from the germline V gene are PRHDT and FYEKMQ (reference sequence). The CDR3 coding sequence is TGTGCCAGCAGCTTAGAGGGCAGAGAAGAGACCCAGTACTTC. This translates into CASSLEGREETQYF.

This clonotype was observed many times. This sequence joins TRBV18 and TRBJ2-1; D is undetermined. V lost 2 bases to trimming and J lost 6 bases, with 14 bases between them. Germline-derived CDR1 and CDR2 are KGHSH and LQKENI. The CDR3 is 15 residues long. CDR3 amino acids: CASSPEAVWGNEQFF. The CDR3 nucleotides read TGTGCCAGCTCACCAGAAGCAGTCTGGGGCAATGAGCAGTTCTTC.

This clonotype was recorded at least ten times. This rearrangement joins TRBV7-9 to TRBJ1-5, with 9 bases lining up with TRBD1. The V segment lost 8 bases and the J segment 7 bases; nucleotides outside the gene matches: 6. Germline V lookup: CDR1 SEHNR, CDR2 FQNEAQ (reference sequence). CDR3 length: 13 amino acids. In DNA, the CDR3 is TGTGCCAGCGGTGGACAGGGGAGACAGCCCCAGCATTTT. Its translation: CASGGQGRQPQHF.

This rearrangement joins TRBV28 to TRBJ1-5; 7 nucleotides line up with TRBD1. Germline V lookup: CDR1 MDHEN, CDR2 SYDVKM. The CDR3 loop spans 15 amino acids. Trimming removed 11 bases from V and 4 bases from J; junction bases left unmatched: 14. CDR3 nucleotide sequence: TGTGCCTCGGCGATACAGGGGAATGGGAATCAGCCCCAGCATTTT. This sequence encodes CASAIQGNGNQPQHF. Looking up the rest from reference TRBV28 and TRBJ1-5 gives the full variable domain: DVKVTQSSRYLVKRTGEKVFLECVQDMDHENMFWYRQDPGLGLRLIYFSYDVKMKEKGDIPEGYSVSREKKERFSLILESASTNQTSMYLCASAIQGNGNQPQHFGDGTRLSIL.

This clonotype came up many times. This chain uses TRBV20-1 with TRBJ2-7; D gene uncertain. The CDR3 spans 12 residues. V was cut by 3 bases and J by 6 bases, with 12 bases left in between. Germline V gives CDR1 DFQATT, CDR2 SNEGSKA (reference sequence). The CDR3 reads CSASFRVGEQYF. CDR3 coding DNA: TGCAGTGCTAGTTTCCGGGTAGGCGAGCAGTACTTC.

This clonotype was counted between two and nine times. The rearrangement links TRBV19 to TRBJ2-1, with 8 bases fitting TRBD1. CDR1 LNHDA and CDR2 SQIVND come from the germline V gene (reference sequence). Trimming removed 4 bases from V and 2 bases from J; junction bases left unmatched: 10. CDR3 length: 17 amino acids. The CDR3: CASSNYPGGATYNEQFF. The DNA of the CDR3 is TGTGCCAGTAGTAACTATCCAGGGGGCGCAACCTACAATGAGCAGTTCTTC. Complete variable domain (other parts from reference TRBV19 and TRBJ2-1): DGGITQSPKYLFRKEGQNVTLSCEQNLNHDAMYWYRQDPGQGLRLIYYSQIVNDFQKGDIAEGYSVSREKKESFPLTVTSAQKNPTAFYLCASSNYPGGATYNEQFFGPGTRLTVL.

The chain employs TRBV5-6 and TRBJ2-7; D may be TRBD1 (6 bases). The CDR3 is 12 residues long. Germline CDR1 reads SGHDT; CDR2 reads YYEEEE. The V end was cut by 0 bases, the J end by 9 bases, with 10 bases between. The DNA of the CDR3 is TGTGCCAGCAGCTTGGACAGGGTTAGGCAGTACTTC. The encoded protein is CASSLDRVRQYF.

This clonotype has only a few counts. The chain uses TRBV28 and TRBJ1-1; D call uncertain. The germline V gene encodes CDR1 MDHEN and CDR2 SYDVKM. Trimming pared 5 bases from V and 11 bases from J, leaving 15 bases between. The CDR3 loop spans 12 amino acids. The CDR3 loop reads CASSPLIPGAFF. Written as DNA, the CDR3 is TGTGCCAGCAGTCCCCTGATCCCCGGGGCTTTCTTT.

This clonotype was counted at least ten times. V and J are TRBV11-2 and TRBJ1-1; tentative D call: TRBD1 (6 bases). This CDR3 contains 15 residues. CDR1 SGHAT and CDR2 FQNNGV come from the germline V gene. V gave up 5 bases and J gave up 3 bases, with 16 bases separating them. The CDR3 sequence: CASSPRGGGDTEAFF. Written as DNA, the CDR3 is TGTGCCAGCAGCCCGCGAGGAGGGGGGGACACTGAAGCTTTCTTT.